A single sample gave rise to the 10 T cell receptor beta chains below, sequenced in a study of CD8 T cells in ankylosing spondylitis. General study points: A motif of 7 to 9 highly homologous TCR beta variants was seen as apparently characteristic of ankylosing spondylitis blood.

Using its own MiXCR run on the 5' RACE reads, TCRdb lists one record per CDR3 protein. Altogether 250,000 to 350,000 distinct CDR3 sequences are present, 8% being singletons, with the ten largest covering less than 15%. The antigens these receptors bind are not known. The sample comprised blood, either unsorted or a sorted T cell fraction (not recorded which). Receptors were obtained from a male donor with ankylosing spondylitis.

The chain carries TRBV6-4 and TRBJ2-1; the D gene is possibly TRBD1 (6 bases). This CDR3 has 14 residues. CDR1 MRHNA and CDR2 SNTAGT come from the germline V gene. Trimming stripped 5 bases from V and 10 bases from J, with 18 bases between. In nucleotides, the CDR3 is TGTGCCAGCAGTCTCTTAACAGGGATCGGGGAGCAGTTCTTC. It encodes CASSLLTGIGEQFF.

The rearrangement joins TRBV7-6 to TRBJ2-1; possibly TRBD1 for D (6 bases). This CDR3 spans 13 amino acids. Germline V gene lookup returns CDR1 SGHVS and CDR2 FNYEAQ. V was pared by 2 bases and J by 9 bases, with 11 bases between. DNA of the CDR3: TGTGCCAGCAGCTTATCCAGGGGTACTGAGCAGTTCTTC. Residues: CASSLSRGTEQFF. Variable domain in full (rest from reference TRBV7-6 and TRBJ2-1): GAGVSQSPRYKVTKRGQDVALRCDPISGHVSLYWYRQALGQGPEFLTYFNYEAQQDKSGLPNDRFSAERPEGSISTLTIQRTEQRDSAMYRCASSLSRGTEQFFGPGTRLTVL.

This clonotype has a count of ten or more. This chain uses TRBV6-1 with TRBJ2-5; a weak D match, TRBD2 (7 bases). CDR3 length: 16 residues. The V end lost 3 bases, the J end lost 2 bases, and 16 bases lay between the germline ends. Germline CDR1 reads MNHNS; CDR2 reads SASEGT. CDR3 protein: CASSEGRTAGQETQYF. The CDR3 DNA is TGTGCCAGCAGTGAGGGGAGGACAGCGGGACAAGAGACCCAGTACTTC.

This clonotype appeared a few times. The chain recombines TRBV6-1 with TRBJ1-1; D uncertain. The germline V and J ends were trimmed by 6 bases and 2 bases, with 16 bases remaining between them. The CDR3 contains 15 residues. Germline V lookup: CDR1 MNHNS, CDR2 SASEGT. The CDR3 DNA reads TGTGCCAGCAGCGACGTCGGGGTGGGTAACACTGAAGCTTTCTTT. It encodes CASSDVGVGNTEAFF.

This clonotype was observed a handful of times. This rearrangement joins TRBV3-1 to TRBJ2-3; D uncertain. Germline CDR1 and CDR2: LGHDT and YNNKEL (reference sequence). V was pared by 0 bases and J by 2 bases, with 9 bases between. The CDR3 is 15 residues long. CDR3 nucleotides: TGTGCCAGCAGCCAAGATTGGGCCACCACAGATACGCAGTATTTT. Its protein is CASSQDWATTDTQYF.

In its sample, this clonotype was seen a few times. V and J are TRBV4-3 and TRBJ1-2; perhaps TRBD1 as D (5 bases). V was pared by 0 bases and J by 1 base, with 6 bases between. CDR3 length: 14 residues. The germline CDR1 and CDR2 sequences are LGHNA and YSLEER. Here the CDR3 reads CASSQDGGNYGYTF. Written as DNA, the CDR3 is TGCGCCAGCAGCCAAGATGGGGGTAACTATGGCTACACCTTC.

This clonotype has a count of ten or more. The genes are TRBV7-2 and TRBJ2-2; TRBD2 agrees at 8 bases. The CDR3 has 17 residues. Germline lookup yields CDR1 SGHTA and CDR2 FQGNSA. The trim removed 5 bases at V and 0 bases at J, leaving 8 bases unmatched. The CDR3 DNA is TGTGCCAGCAGCCTTAGCGGGACAAATTCGAACACCGGGGAGCTGTTTTTT. It is translated as CASSLSGTNSNTGELFF.

In this sample, this clonotype turned up a few times. V gene TRBV5-1 combines with J gene TRBJ1-1; maybe TRBD1 (5 bases). V was pared by 1 base and J by 3 bases, with 10 bases between. The CDR3 is made up of 14 amino acids. CDR1 is SGHRS, CDR2 YFSETQ, per germline. In DNA, the CDR3 is TGCGCCAGCAGCTTGAACGGGGGGTACACTGAAGCTTTCTTT. This gives the protein CASSLNGGYTEAFF.

The chain recombines TRBV20-1 with TRBJ2-1, with 13 bases lining up with TRBD2. Looked up from germline, CDR1 is DFQATT and CDR2 is SNEGSKA (reference sequence). With 6 bases clipped from V and 4 bases from J, the junction kept 12 bases outside the gene matches. The CDR3 has 17 amino acids. The CDR3 loop reads CSADKTRGLAGYNEQFF. The CDR3 region has the DNA TGCAGTGCCGACAAAACCCGGGGACTAGCGGGATACAATGAGCAGTTCTTC.

The V call is TRBV7-2, the J call TRBJ1-1, with TRBD1 as a possible D gene (5 bases). CDR3 length: 14 amino acids. CDR1 is SGHTA and CDR2 is FQGNSA in the germline V gene. Trimming took off 4 bases at V and 0 bases at J, with 9 bases between the two ends. CDR3 in amino acids: CASSWGSVNTEAFF. In DNA form, the CDR3 reads TGTGCCAGCAGCTGGGGCTCAGTGAACACTGAAGCTTTCTTT. The variable domain in full, completed from reference TRBV7-2 and TRBJ1-1, reads GAGVSQSPSNKVTEKGKDVELRCDPISGHTALYWYRQSLGQGLEFLIYFQGNSAPDKSGLPSDRFSAERTGGSVSTLTIQRTQQEDSAVYLCASSWGSVNTEAFFGQGTRLTVV.